Listed here are 15 T cell receptor beta chains from one sample, sequenced in a study of blood T cell repertoires in COVID-19. The repertoire was sequenced with immunoSEQ multiplex PCR; TCRdb's copy has only in-frame clones and lacks some. The sample lists 250,000 or so clones; approximately 90% were seen once. Sequences were obtained from PBMCs or T cells enriched from blood (not recorded which). Receptor source: a woman between 25 and 40 years old with acute COVID-19.

The chain couples TRBV6-1 to TRBJ2-3; 8 bases line up with TRBD2. The V segment lost 8 bases and the J segment 1 base; nucleotides outside the gene matches: 11. This CDR3 region has 16 residues. Germline CDR1 and CDR2: MNHNS and SASEGT. CDR3 sequence: CASRGREEVGTDTQYF. CDR3 DNA sequence: TGTGCCAGCCGTGGGCGGGAGGAGGTGGGCACAGATACGCAGTATTTT.

The rearrangement uses TRBV19 and TRBJ2-1; TRBD2 matches at 11 bases. The trim removed 9 bases at V and 7 bases at J, leaving 14 bases unmatched. In germline, CDR1 is LNHDA, CDR2 SQIVND (reference sequence). This CDR3 has 16 amino acids. The CDR3 loop reads CASKTAETSGVNEQFF. CDR3 DNA sequence: TGTGCCAGCAAGACGGCGGAGACTAGCGGGGTAAATGAGCAGTTCTTC.

The chain employs TRBV4-1 and TRBJ1-5; no definite D call. Germline CDR1 MGHRA, CDR2 YSYEKL. This CDR3 is built from 15 residues. Trimming removed 4 bases at V and 0 bases at J, with 10 bases between. The CDR3 DNA sequence: TGCGCCAGCAGCCCCCTAGGCTTTAGCAATCAGCCCCAGCATTTT. Its protein product is CASSPLGFSNQPQHF.

This rearrangement joins TRBV27 to TRBJ2-1, with 11 bases identical to TRBD1. V was clipped by 7 bases and J by 4 bases; unmatched bases: 6. CDR3 length: 15 residues. CDR1 is MNHEY, CDR2 SMNVEV, per germline (reference sequence). CDR3 protein: CASTSGTGGYNEQFF. The CDR3, as DNA: TGTGCCAGCACTTCTGGGACAGGGGGGTACAATGAGCAGTTCTTC.

V and J are TRBV12-3 or TRBV12-4 and TRBJ1-2; D might be TRBD1 (6 bases). CDR3 length: 13 residues. V was trimmed by 6 bases and J by 3 bases, leaving 11 bases between them. Here the CDR3 DNA reads TGTGCCAGCAGCCTACAGGGAGACTATGGCTACACCTTC. This sequence encodes CASSLQGDYGYTF.

The CDR3 spells CASSVSGLAKNIQYF. The DNA of the CDR3 is TGTGCCAGCAGCGTCAGCGGACTTGCCAAAAACATTCAGTACTTC. The V call is TRBV9, the J call TRBJ2-4, with D tentatively TRBD2 (5 bases). The germline gives CDR1 SGDLS, CDR2 YYNGEE. V was shortened by 2 bases and J by 1 base, with 10 bases between the two germline ends. The CDR3 consists of 15 residues.

The chain is built from TRBV4-1 and TRBJ2-1; possibly TRBD2 for D (5 bases). V shed 3 bases and J shed 3 bases, with 12 bases lying between them. This CDR3 contains 15 residues. Germline CDR1 reads MGHRA; CDR2 reads YSYEKL. Written as DNA, the CDR3 is TGCGCCAGCAGCCAGGAAACTACTAGCTACAATGAGCAGTTCTTC. As protein: CASSQETTSYNEQFF.

The V and J genes are TRBV7-9 and TRBJ1-5; 8 positions agree with TRBD1. The V gene end was trimmed by 5 bases and the J gene end by 2 bases; junction bases not matched to a gene: 8. The CDR3 spans 16 residues. Germline CDR1 reads SEHNR; CDR2 reads FQNEAQ (reference sequence). The CDR3 DNA sequence: TGTGCCAGCAGCAATGATCCGGGACAGGGCAATCAGCCCCAGCATTTT. Translated: CASSNDPGQGNQPQHF.

The CDR3 nucleotides are TGCGCCAGCAGCTTGGCAGGGGGCAATCAGCCCCAGCATTTT. Translating gives CASSLAGGNQPQHF. V and J are TRBV5-1 and TRBJ1-5; D may be TRBD1 (6 bases). Germline CDR1 SGHRS, CDR2 YFSETQ. V gave up 0 bases and J gave up 2 bases, with 6 bases separating them. The CDR3 is 14 residues long.

This clone is a singleton in its sample. V is TRBV4-1 and J is TRBJ2-6; D is possibly TRBD1 (5 bases). The germline CDR1 and CDR2 sequences are MGHRA and YSYEKL. The CDR3 consists of 17 residues. Trimming pared 1 base from V and 0 bases from J, leaving 10 bases between. As DNA, the CDR3 is TGCGCCAGCAGCCAAGGCAGGCAGGGCTCTGGGGCCAACGTCCTGACTTTC. Translated, it gives CASSQGRQGSGANVLTF.

The chain carries TRBV3-1 (or the pseudogene TRBV3-2) and TRBJ1-4; D is uncertain. The V end lost 4 bases, the J end lost 3 bases, and 15 bases lay between the germline ends. CDR3 length equals 16 residues. Germline V gene data show CDR1 as LGHDT and CDR2 as YNNKEL (reference sequence). The CDR3 bases are TGTGCCAGCAGCCCCTTCGGGGTAGGTTCTAATGAAAAACTGTTTTTT. Protein sequence: CASSPFGVGSNEKLFF.

The J gene is TRBJ2-7, the V gene TRBV3-1 (or the pseudogene TRBV3-2), with TRBD2 matching over 13 bases. Per germline, CDR1 LGHDT and CDR2 YNNKEL (reference sequence). J gave up 7 bases and V 3 bases, and 12 bases lay outside the gene matches. This CDR3 has 17 residues. The CDR3 nucleotides are TGTGCCAGCAGCCACCTCAAACTAGCGGGAGGGAAAGGTGAGCAGTACTTC. Translated, it gives CASSHLKLAGGKGEQYF.

The rearrangement links TRBV10-3 to TRBJ2-1; 7 nucleotides agree with TRBD2. The V segment lost 7 bases and the J segment 7 bases; nucleotides outside the gene matches: 10. The CDR3 contains 14 residues. Germline V CDR1 and CDR2: ENHRY, SYGVKD. In nucleotides, the CDR3 is TGTGCCATCAAATTCGCTAGCGGAGGGAATGAGCAGTTCTTC. Protein sequence: CAIKFASGGNEQFF.

J is TRBJ1-3 and V is TRBV5-5; the D is unclear. Germline CDR1 is SGHKS and CDR2 is YYEKEE (reference sequence). The CDR3 has 15 residues. V shed 1 base and J shed 0 bases, with 8 bases lying between them. The CDR3 protein is CASSLLGGSGNTIYF. In nucleotides, the CDR3 is TGTGCCAGCAGCTTGCTCGGCGGCTCTGGAAACACCATATATTTT.

The chain links TRBV18 to TRBJ2-1, with D possibly TRBD1 on 6 matching bases. This CDR3 comprises 16 residues. CDR1 and CDR2 (germline): KGHSH, LQKENI. Trimming shortened V by 3 bases and J by 6 bases, and 18 bases separated the two germline ends. The CDR3 loop is CASSPLRDTGGNEQFF. The CDR3 nucleotides are TGTGCCAGCTCACCCCTCCGGGACACAGGAGGCAATGAGCAGTTCTTC.